This T cell receptor (beta chain) was profiled in a study of neurological immune-mediated disorders. Synthesis of cDNA was performed by 5'RACE using 10-nucleotide random UMIs. TCRdb itself ran the 5' RACE reads through MiXCR, one entry per CDR3 protein. Found here are around 30,000 distinct CDR3 sequences, 4% to 5.5% of them singletons; the top ten hold roughly 23%. This clonotype was detected ten times or more. Per germline, CDR1 DFQATT and CDR2 SNEGSKA (reference sequence). The CDR3 spans 14 residues. Trimming shortened V by 6 bases and J by 11 bases, and 25 bases separated the two germline ends. The chain joins TRBV20-1 to TRBJ1-1; D possibly corresponds to TRBD1 (5 bases). The TCR comes from a man younger than 35 in good health. The sequenced sample consisted of PBMCs. The CDR3 sequence: CSANPVTRGSWAFF. The CDR3 DNA reads TGCAGTGCCAATCCTGTTACACGGGGGTCTTGGGCTTTCTTT.